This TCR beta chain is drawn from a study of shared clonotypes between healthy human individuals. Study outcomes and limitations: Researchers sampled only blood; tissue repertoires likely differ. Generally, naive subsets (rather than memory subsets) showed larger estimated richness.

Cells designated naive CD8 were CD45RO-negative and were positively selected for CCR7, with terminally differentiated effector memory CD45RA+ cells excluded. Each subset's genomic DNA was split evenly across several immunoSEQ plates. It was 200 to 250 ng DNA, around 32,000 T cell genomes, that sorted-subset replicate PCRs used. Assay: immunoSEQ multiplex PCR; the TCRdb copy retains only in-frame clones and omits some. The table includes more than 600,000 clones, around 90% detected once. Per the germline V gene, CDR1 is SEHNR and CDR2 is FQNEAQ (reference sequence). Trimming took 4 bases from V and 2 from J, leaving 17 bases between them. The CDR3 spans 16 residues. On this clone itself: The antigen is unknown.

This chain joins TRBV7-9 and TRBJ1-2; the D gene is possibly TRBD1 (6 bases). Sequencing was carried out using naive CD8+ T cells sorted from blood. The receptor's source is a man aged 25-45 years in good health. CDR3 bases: TGTGCCAGCAGCTCCGCACAGGGTTTGGGCAACTATGGCTACACCTTC. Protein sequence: CASSSAQGLGNYGYTF.